These 27 T cell receptor beta chains share one sample of origin, sequenced in a study of T cell responses to AZD1222 COVID-19 vaccine. Only in-frame clones appear in the TCRdb table, and some are missing; sequencing was by immunoSEQ multiplex PCR. The sample includes about 150,000 clones, roughly 90% of them seen just once. This specimen was peripheral blood, taken 28 days after the second AZD1222 dose. The receptors here all came from an adult who received the AZD1222 COVID-19 vaccine.

The CDR3 DNA reads as TGCGCCAGCAGCTATTCCGGACTAGCGGGAGGTATAGCCAAAAACATTCAGTACTTC. It specifies CASSYSGLAGGIAKNIQYF. The chain couples TRBV5-1 to TRBJ2-4; 14 bases are a match to TRBD2. Germline values: CDR1 SGHRS, CDR2 YFSETQ. V shed 3 bases and J 0 bases; nucleotides not matched to a gene: 8. The CDR3 runs 19 residues. Together with reference TRBV5-1 and TRBJ2-4, the CDR3 gives the full variable domain: KAGVTQTPRYLIKTRGQQVTLSCSPISGHRSVSWYQQTPGQGLQFLFEYFSETQRNKGNFPGRFSGRQFSNSRSEMNVSTLELGDSALYLCASSYSGLAGGIAKNIQYFGAGTRLSVL.

The V call is TRBV5-1, the J call TRBJ1-6; D is undetermined. CDR1 and CDR2 (germline): SGHRS, YFSETQ. Between the trimmed V and J ends, which lost 1 base and 5 bases, there was a span of 13 bases. The CDR3 is made up of 16 amino acids. The CDR3 DNA is TGCGCCAGCAGCTTGCCAGAGGGCTGGGATAATTCACCCCTCCACTTT. Translated, it gives CASSLPEGWDNSPLHF.

The V gene is TRBV7-3, the J gene TRBJ1-1, with no clear D. Trimming took 2 bases from V and 3 from J, leaving 13 bases between them. The CDR3 sequence is 15 residues long. Germline CDR1 reads SGHTA; CDR2 reads FQGTGA. The CDR3 loop reads CASSLSRAADTEAFF. The CDR3 DNA reads TGTGCCAGCAGCTTATCTAGGGCGGCGGACACTGAAGCTTTCTTT.

V and J are TRBV2 and TRBJ2-6; no clear D. V was shortened by 2 bases and J by 1 base, with 9 bases between the two germline ends. Germline loops: CDR1 SNHLY, CDR2 FYNNEI. The CDR3 is 16 amino acids. DNA of the CDR3: TGTGCCAGCAGTGAACTACGAAATTCTGGGGCCAACGTCCTGACTTTC. Translated, it gives CASSELRNSGANVLTF.

The rearrangement uses TRBV9 and TRBJ2-1, with D possibly TRBD1 on 6 matching bases. Germline CDR1 SGDLS, CDR2 YYNGEE. The CDR3 consists of 14 residues. V dropped 1 base and J dropped 9 bases, with 14 bases sitting between them. CDR3 sequence: CASSVSPPRGEQFF. The CDR3 DNA sequence: TGTGCCAGCAGCGTATCCCCTCCCAGGGGTGAGCAGTTCTTC.

The J gene is TRBJ2-1, the V gene TRBV5-4, with 7 bases aligning to TRBD2. With V trimmed by 4 bases and J by 0 bases, 4 bases remained unmatched. The CDR3 consists of 15 residues. Germline loops: CDR1 SGHNT, CDR2 YYREEE (reference sequence). CDR3 region: CASSPPGGSYNEQFF. CDR3 coding DNA: TGTGCCAGCAGCCCGCCGGGGGGCTCCTACAATGAGCAGTTCTTC. Full variable domain (missing parts from reference TRBV5-4 and TRBJ2-1): ETGVTQSPTHLIKTRGQQVTLRCSSQSGHNTVSWYQQALGQGPQFIFQYYREEENGRGNFPPRFSGLQFPNYSSELNVNALELDDSALYLCASSPPGGSYNEQFFGPGTRLTVL.

The chain joins TRBV28 to TRBJ2-1, with TRBD2 matching over 8 bases. Looked up from germline, CDR1 is MDHEN and CDR2 is SYDVKM. The CDR3 contains 15 residues. V shed 3 bases, J shed 5 bases, and the junction held 6 bases outside the gene matches. The CDR3 spells CASSFEGLVNNEQFF. In DNA, the CDR3 is TGTGCCAGCAGTTTCGAGGGACTAGTGAACAATGAGCAGTTCTTC.

V usage is TRBV28 and J usage is TRBJ2-3; no clear D gene. The V end lost 1 base, the J end lost 7 bases, and 12 bases lay between the germline ends. The CDR3 sequence is 14 residues long. Per the germline V gene, CDR1 is MDHEN and CDR2 is SYDVKM. The CDR3 spells CASSLSGSLNTQYF. The DNA of the CDR3 is TGTGCCAGCAGTTTATCTGGAAGCCTTAATACGCAGTATTTT.

This chain links TRBV3-1 (or the pseudogene TRBV3-2) with TRBJ1-2; D uncertain. Germline V gives CDR1 LGHDT, CDR2 YNNKEL (reference sequence). Trimming pared 1 base from V and 6 bases from J, leaving 3 bases between. The CDR3 consists of 11 residues. The CDR3 sequence: CASSQGDGYTF. The CDR3 DNA reads as TGTGCCAGCAGCCAAGGCGATGGCTACACCTTC.

The chain has TRBV6-5 and TRBJ2-2, with D possibly matching TRBD2 (5 bases). V was clipped by 2 bases and J by 6 bases, with 7 bases between them. This CDR3 is built from 13 residues. Germline V gene lookup returns CDR1 MNHEY and CDR2 SVGAGI. In DNA form, the CDR3 reads TGTGCCAGCAGTTACGAGGGCGCCGGGGAGCTGTTTTTT. Amino acid sequence: CASSYEGAGELFF.

About this clone itself: The sample holds other DNA sequences that translate to the same CDR3. This chain uses TRBV5-1 with TRBJ2-3; D may be TRBD1 (6 bases). Trimming took off 4 bases at V and 1 base at J, with 7 bases between the two ends. CDR1 is SGHRS, CDR2 YFSETQ, per germline. The CDR3 sequence is 13 residues long. The CDR3 region has the DNA TGCGCCAGCAGCGAGGGGGGCACAGATACGCAGTATTTT. This sequence encodes CASSEGGTDTQYF.

This clone was seen only a few times. The chain uses TRBV19 and TRBJ2-3; 7 nucleotides agree with TRBD1. Per germline, CDR1 LNHDA and CDR2 SQIVND (reference sequence). The J segment lost 6 bases and the V segment lost 8 bases, leaving 17 bases of the junction unmatched. The CDR3 has 16 residues. The CDR3 region is CASRLRAGGSSDTQYF. CDR3 nucleotides: TGTGCCAGTCGTTTAAGGGCAGGGGGTAGTAGCGATACGCAGTATTTT.

In nucleotides, the CDR3 is TGTGCCAGCAGCCGCAGGACTAGCGGGGGGAAAGAGACCCAGTACTTC. This codes for CASSRRTSGGKETQYF. The V and J genes are TRBV7-2 and TRBJ2-5, with TRBD2 identical over 14 bases. CDR3 length: 16 amino acids. After removal of 5 bases from V and 3 bases from J, the junction contained 5 bases not matched to a gene. Per the germline V gene, CDR1 is SGHTA and CDR2 is FQGNSA.

This chain connects TRBV6-6 to TRBJ1-3; unclear D gene. Per the germline V gene, CDR1 is MNHNY and CDR2 is SVGAGI (reference sequence). V was trimmed by 6 bases and J by 4 bases, leaving 7 bases between them. The CDR3 totals 12 residues. The CDR3 region has the DNA TGTGCCAGCAGGTCAGGAGGAAACACCATATATTTT. It translates to CASRSGGNTIYF.

V is TRBV3-1 (or the pseudogene TRBV3-2) and J is TRBJ1-2, with TRBD1 matching over 9 bases. Trimming at V came to 6 bases and at J to 8 bases, leaving 7 bases not matched to a gene. This CDR3 has 13 amino acids. Germline CDR1 LGHDT, CDR2 YNNKEL (reference sequence). The CDR3 bases are TGTGCCAGCAGTGGCTACGGACAGGGGGGCTACACCTTC. Its translation is CASSGYGQGGYTF.

V and J are TRBV6-5 and TRBJ2-7, with 7 bases that match TRBD1. Germline V gene data show CDR1 as MNHEY and CDR2 as SVGAGI. This CDR3 has 14 residues. V dropped 11 bases and J dropped 2; count of bases not matched to a gene: 12. Here the CDR3 DNA reads TGTGCCGTAACAGGGGATGCCAGAGCCTACGAGCAGTACTTC. It encodes CAVTGDARAYEQYF.

The J gene is TRBJ2-3, the V gene TRBV5-8, with TRBD1 identical over 9 bases. CDR1 and CDR2 (germline): SGHTS, YDEGEE. Unmatched junction bases numbered 11, after V lost 2 bases and J lost 1 base. This CDR3 spans 18 amino acids. The CDR3 coding sequence is TGTGCCAGCAGCTTCCTCTTTCGGACAGGGGACGGCACAGATACGCAGTATTTT. This sequence encodes CASSFLFRTGDGTDTQYF.

The V and J genes are TRBV6-5 and TRBJ1-2; 7 bases fit TRBD1. The V and J ends lost 10 bases and 0 bases, in that order; junction bases with no gene match: 11. There are 15 residues in the CDR3. Germline V gives CDR1 MNHEY, CDR2 SVGAGI. The CDR3 bases are TGTGCCACCAAACGGACAGGCCCAGCTAACTATGGCTACACCTTC. Its protein product is CATKRTGPANYGYTF.

V usage is TRBV4-1 and J usage is TRBJ2-1; no definite D call. The CDR3 is made up of 20 amino acids. Germline V gene data show CDR1 as MGHRA and CDR2 as YSYEKL. V lost 3 bases to trimming and J lost 4 bases, with 28 bases between them. The CDR3, as DNA: TGCGCCAGCAGCCATACAAGACCAGAATCCCTTAGTTTTCCTTACAATGAGCAGTTCTTC. Translation: CASSHTRPESLSFPYNEQFF.

J is TRBJ1-5 and V is TRBV15; perhaps TRBD1 as D (5 bases). CDR1 and CDR2 from the germline V gene are LNHNV and YYDKDF (reference sequence). With 4 bases removed from V and 9 bases from J, the gap between germline ends came to 25 bases. This CDR3 is 17 amino acids long. The CDR3 nucleotides are TGTGCCACCAGCATGGGATCTGGTGGGGCAGGGCACAGGCCCCAGCATTTT. Translated: CATSMGSGGAGHRPQHF.

The CDR3 spells CSASGSGGTTYGYTF. DNA of the CDR3: TGCAGTGCGAGTGGTTCAGGGGGCACCACCTATGGCTACACCTTC. The chain links TRBV20-1 to TRBJ1-2; TRBD1 agrees at 8 bases. Per germline, CDR1 DFQATT and CDR2 SNEGSKA (reference sequence). This CDR3 spans 15 amino acids. The V segment lost 6 bases and the J segment 4 bases; nucleotides outside the gene matches: 13.

The rearrangement links TRBV30 to TRBJ2-7, with 7 positions matching TRBD1. Germline V CDR1 and CDR2: GTSNPN, SVGIG (reference sequence). V lost 0 bases to trimming and J lost 4 bases; unmatched junction nucleotides: 9. This CDR3 has 15 residues. The CDR3 loop reads CAWSVHRQGWYEQYF. CDR3 sequence (DNA): TGTGCCTGGAGTGTACACAGACAGGGATGGTACGAGCAGTACTTC.

The chain couples TRBV2 to TRBJ2-7; 11 bases match TRBD1. With 6 bases clipped from V and 7 bases from J, the junction kept 5 bases outside the gene matches. CDR1 is SNHLY and CDR2 is FYNNEI in the germline V gene. This CDR3 spans 13 amino acids. CDR3 in DNA: TGTGCCAGCAGGGACAGGGGGCCGGGGGAGCAGTACTTC. It codes for CASRDRGPGEQYF.

V is TRBV20-1 and J is TRBJ2-2; TRBD2 is a possible D gene (5 bases). V was shortened by 5 bases and J by 7 bases, with 8 bases between the two germline ends. From germline, CDR1 is DFQATT and CDR2 SNEGSKA (reference sequence). The CDR3 totals 11 residues. The CDR3 spells CSAVEGGELFF. The CDR3 DNA sequence: TGCAGTGCTGTAGAGGGCGGGGAGCTGTTTTTT.

The rearrangement links TRBV30 to TRBJ2-5; D unclear. CDR1 and CDR2 from the germline V gene are GTSNPN and SVGIG (reference sequence). V lost 4 bases and J 0 bases, leaving 15 bases between the germline ends. The CDR3 contains 15 residues. For the CDR3, the DNA is TGTGCCTGGAACGTATTCTTGGGCCACCAAGAGACCCAGTACTTC. It codes for CAWNVFLGHQETQYF.

The chain carries TRBV6-5 and TRBJ1-4, with D unresolved. Trimming took off 7 bases at V and 5 bases at J, with 17 bases between the two ends. Germline V gene sequence: CDR1 MNHEY, CDR2 SVGAGI. This CDR3 has 15 residues. The CDR3 DNA reads as TGTGCCAGCACCAAGAGACCCGGGCAGAATGAAAAACTGTTTTTT. Translating it yields CASTKRPGQNEKLFF.

The genes are TRBV10-1 and TRBJ2-1; D remains ambiguous. Trimming pared 5 bases from V and 9 bases from J, leaving 14 bases between. In germline, CDR1 is WNHNN, CDR2 SYGVQD (reference sequence). The CDR3 consists of 13 residues. The CDR3 sequence is CASSFVQAAEQFF. In DNA, the CDR3 is TGCGCCAGCAGTTTTGTTCAGGCAGCTGAGCAGTTCTTC.